This T cell receptor (beta chain) originates from a study of OX40 agonist ivuxolimab in advanced cancers. Study at large: The patients got ivuxolimab, which is an agonistic anti-OX40 (CD134) antibody.

Looked up from germline, CDR1 is MRHNA and CDR2 is SNTAGT. V lost 2 bases, J lost 5 bases, and 18 bases lay in between. The CDR3 totals 16 residues. Findings of the study overall: Among the least clonally expanded were partial responders at 0.1-3.0 mg/kg. CD8+ T cells were the subset that, on average, had more expanded clones than CD4+.

The protocol was immunoSEQ multiplex PCR, while the TCRdb copy is restricted to in-frame clones and leaves out a portion. The repertoire consists of approximately 79,000 clones, with about nine tenths occurring once and the leading ten covering over 6.5%. Details on this clone: No antigen is known for it.

This TCR was sampled from an adult with an advanced solid tumor such as melanoma, head and neck, liver or kidney cancer. The specimen comprised CD4+ or CD8+ T cells sorted from blood, sampled in a trial of the OX40 agonist ivuxolimab. V gene TRBV6-4 combines with J gene TRBJ1-1, with D tentatively TRBD1 (5 bases). The CDR3: CASSDAPGGGITEAFF. Written as DNA, the CDR3 is TGTGCCAGCAGTGACGCCCCGGGGGGTGGGATTACTGAAGCTTTCTTT.